This note documents a single T cell receptor (beta chain) sequence. The entry originates in a study of PD-L1 blockade in urothelial cancer. The CDR3 contains 14 residues. CDR1 LNHDA and CDR2 SQIVND come from the germline V gene (reference sequence). V dropped 4 bases and J dropped 8; count of bases not matched to a gene: 9. The method was immunoSEQ multiplex PCR; TCRdb's version includes in-frame clones alone and lacks a portion of them. The table records around 40,000 clones, roughly 89% of them present only once. This sequence was found in a man aged 60 to 75 with urothelial cancer. V gene TRBV19 combines with J gene TRBJ1-2, with TRBD1 matching over 8 bases. The sequenced sample was PBMCs, obtained around atezolizumab (anti-PD-L1) treatment. DNA for the CDR3: TGTGCCAGTAGTACGGGGACAGGTCGATGGGGCTACACCTTC. Translating gives CASSTGTGRWGYTF.